One and the same sample provided the 7 T cell receptor beta chains below, sequenced in a study of immune characterization of retroperitoneal liposarcoma. From the PCR reads, TCRdb called clonotypes with MiXCR, one entry per CDR3 protein. The sample yields around 3,000 distinct CDR3 sequences, 46% seen once. Sequenced sample: tumor tissue. The receptors here all came from a male donor with retroperitoneal liposarcoma.

Within the sample, this clonotype is medium-sized. The V gene is TRBV6-1, the J gene TRBJ2-1; D is possibly TRBD1 (5 bases). V gave up 10 bases and J gave up 13 bases, with 23 bases separating them. The CDR3 is made up of 13 amino acids. CDR1 is MNHNS, CDR2 SASEGT, per germline. CDR3: CANRQYPQETQFF. Here the CDR3 DNA reads TGTGCCAACCGACAGTACCCACAAGAGACCCAGTTCTTC.

This clonotype counts as medium-sized. The V call is TRBV7-2, the J call TRBJ2-1; D gene ambiguous. Gene TRBJ2-7 matches the end of the DNA better, so the J call may be wrong. Germline CDR1 and CDR2: SGHTA and FQGNSA. The CDR3 contains 13 residues. The CDR3 bases are TGTGCCAGCAGCCATTATAACTACAATGAGCAGTACTTC. Its translation: CASSHYNYNEQYF.

This sequence joins TRBV6-5 and TRBJ2-4, with 8 bases aligning to TRBD1. This CDR3 contains 14 residues. Germline loops: CDR1 MNHEY, CDR2 SVGAGI. V dropped 8 bases and J dropped 3; count of bases not matched to a gene: 6. In nucleotides, the CDR3 is TGTGCCAGCCAATCTGGACAGGGCAAAAACATTCAGTACTTC. Protein: CASQSGQGKNIQYF.

This clonotype qualifies as medium-sized (0.01 to 0.1%). The chain links TRBV6-1 to TRBJ2-7; 13 nucleotides agree with TRBD2. V gave up 5 bases and J gave up 5 bases; unmatched junction bases: 9. The length of the CDR3 is 16 residues. Looked up from germline, CDR1 is MNHNS and CDR2 is SASEGT. This CDR3 reads CASSPVGLAGDHEQYF. The CDR3 region has the DNA TGTGCCAGCAGTCCCGTTGGACTAGCGGGAGACCACGAGCAGTACTTC.

In this sample, this clonotype turned up a few times. The rearrangement uses TRBV6-1 and TRBJ2-2, with TRBD2 identical over 10 bases. The junction had 10 bases not matched to a gene; V was cut back by 6 bases and J by 6 bases. This CDR3 is built from 16 residues. CDR1 MNHNS and CDR2 SASEGT come from the germline V gene. For the CDR3, the DNA is TGTGCCAGCAGAAGCCTTCGGACTAGCGGTTCCGGGGAGCTGTTTTTT. This gives the protein CASRSLRTSGSGELFF.

The V gene is TRBV11-2, the J gene TRBJ2-1; 9 positions agree with TRBD2. Germline loops: CDR1 SGHAT, CDR2 FQNNGV. Trimming removed 9 bases from V and 7 bases from J; junction bases left unmatched: 10. The length of the CDR3 is 14 residues. CDR3 loop: CASRAGGGGNEQFF. The CDR3 coding sequence is TGTGCCAGTCGCGCGGGCGGGGGGGGGAATGAGCAGTTCTTC.

This clonotype showed up just a few times. The chain carries TRBV23-1 and TRBJ2-3, with D perhaps TRBD2 (6 bases). TRBV23-1 is given ORF status, its function remaining uncertain. CDR3 length equals 14 residues. The V end lost 3 bases, the J end lost 3 bases, and 10 bases lay between the germline ends. The CDR3 loop reads CASSQPGGTDTQYF. CDR3 nucleotides: TGCGCCAGCAGTCAGCCCGGAGGGACAGATACGCAGTATTTT.